The clone carrying this TCR beta chain was detected only a few times. This entry comes from a study of shared clonotypes between healthy human individuals. Clones were read by immunoSEQ multiplex PCR, and TCRdb kept only the in-frame ones, dropping some. The sample holds some 2.4 million clones, approximately 94% seen once. The length of the CDR3 is 14 residues. V shed 4 bases and J 6 bases; nucleotides not matched to a gene: 3. Germline V gene sequence: CDR1 SGHNT, CDR2 YYREEE (reference sequence). Specimen: naive CD4+ T cells from PBMCs. Noted subset: CD45RA+ positively selected. The V and J genes are TRBV5-4 and TRBJ1-5, with 11 bases fitting TRBD1. This clonotype originated in a man between 18 and 29 years old in good health. Some clones in this sample may be carry-over from other donors' samples. CDR3 bases: TGTGCCAGCAGCCGAGGGACAGGGGGTCAGCCCCAGCATTTT. Its protein is CASSRGTGGQPQHF.